Following are 5 T cell receptor beta chains from one sample sequenced in a study of cytomegalovirus exposure and HLA in healthy donors. 60 Vbeta and 13 Jbeta primers were used in PCR. Repertoires were generated with immunoSEQ multiplex PCR, while TCRdb's copy carries only in-frame clones and drops some. This table holds 200,000 to 250,000 clones. The sample consisted of PBMCs. All receptors come from a girl aged 2-10 years in good health and CMV-seropositive.

The chain uses TRBV6-1 and TRBJ1-5; TRBD1 is a possible D gene (5 bases). Germline assignment: CDR1 MNHNS and CDR2 SASEGT. Trimming pared 7 bases from V and 7 bases from J, leaving 14 bases between. The CDR3 runs 13 residues. CDR3 residues: CASTPNGGQPQHF. The CDR3 DNA is TGTGCCAGCACCCCTAACGGGGGGCAGCCCCAGCATTTT.

The chain recombines TRBV5-1 with TRBJ1-2, with TRBD1 matching 9 bases. V shed 0 bases and J 6 bases; nucleotides not matched to a gene: 6. The CDR3 is 15 residues long. Germline V gene sequence: CDR1 SGHRS, CDR2 YFSETQ. CDR3 sequence: CASSLAGTGNNGYTF. The CDR3 bases are TGCGCCAGCAGCTTGGCCGGGACAGGGAACAATGGCTACACCTTC.

The genes are TRBV10-3 and TRBJ2-2, with 7 bases matching TRBD1. The CDR3 length is 16 residues. The germline CDR1 and CDR2 sequences are ENHRY and SYGVKD. J gave up 7 bases and V 2 bases, and 10 bases lay outside the gene matches. The CDR3 spells CAISEGQGEKGGELFF. In DNA, the CDR3 is TGTGCCATCAGTGAGGGGCAGGGGGAAAAAGGCGGGGAGCTGTTTTTT.

The V gene is TRBV19, the J gene TRBJ1-1, with TRBD1 as a possible D gene (6 bases). Germline loops: CDR1 LNHDA, CDR2 SQIVND (reference sequence). The CDR3 is 15 residues long. V was pared by 5 bases and J by 0 bases, with 13 bases between. This CDR3 reads CASSQGQLMNTEAFF. The CDR3, as DNA: TGTGCCAGTAGTCAGGGGCAGTTGATGAACACTGAAGCTTTCTTT.

This chain joins TRBV5-1 and TRBJ2-3, with 12 bases fitting TRBD2. CDR1 and CDR2 (germline): SGHRS, YFSETQ. V trimming: 7 bases; J trimming: 2 bases; junction bases outside the gene matches: 2. The length of the CDR3 is 14 residues. In nucleotides, the CDR3 is TGCGCCAGCGGACTAGCGGGAATCACAGATACGCAGTATTTT. This gives the protein CASGLAGITDTQYF.